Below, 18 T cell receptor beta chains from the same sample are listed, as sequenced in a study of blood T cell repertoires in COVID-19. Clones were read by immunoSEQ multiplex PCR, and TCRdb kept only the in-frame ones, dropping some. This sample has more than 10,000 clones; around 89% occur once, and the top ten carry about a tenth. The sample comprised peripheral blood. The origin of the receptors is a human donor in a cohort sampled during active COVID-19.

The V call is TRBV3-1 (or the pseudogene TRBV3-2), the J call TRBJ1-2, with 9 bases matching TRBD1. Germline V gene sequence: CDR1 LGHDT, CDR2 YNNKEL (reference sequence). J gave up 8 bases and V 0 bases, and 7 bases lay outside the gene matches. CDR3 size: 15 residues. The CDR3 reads CASSQDPQGALGYTF. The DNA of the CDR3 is TGTGCCAGCAGCCAAGACCCACAGGGGGCGCTGGGCTACACCTTC.

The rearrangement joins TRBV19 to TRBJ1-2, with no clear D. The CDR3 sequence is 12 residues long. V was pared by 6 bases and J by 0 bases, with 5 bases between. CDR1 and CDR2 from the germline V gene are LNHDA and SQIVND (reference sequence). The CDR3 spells CASRGANYGYTF. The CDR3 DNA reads TGTGCCAGTAGAGGAGCTAACTATGGCTACACCTTC.

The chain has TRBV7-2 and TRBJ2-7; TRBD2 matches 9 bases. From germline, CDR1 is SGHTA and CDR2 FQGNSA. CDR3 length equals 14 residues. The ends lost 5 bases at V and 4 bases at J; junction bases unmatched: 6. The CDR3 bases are TGTGCCAGCAGCCCGAGGACTAGCGAGTACGAGCAGTACTTC. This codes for CASSPRTSEYEQYF.

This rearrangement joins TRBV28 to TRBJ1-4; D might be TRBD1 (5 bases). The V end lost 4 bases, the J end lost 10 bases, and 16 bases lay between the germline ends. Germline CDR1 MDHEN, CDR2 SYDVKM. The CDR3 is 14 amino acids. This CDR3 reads CASSSLGQLRKLFF. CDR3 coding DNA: TGTGCCAGCAGTTCCCTGGGGCAGCTGAGAAAACTGTTTTTT.

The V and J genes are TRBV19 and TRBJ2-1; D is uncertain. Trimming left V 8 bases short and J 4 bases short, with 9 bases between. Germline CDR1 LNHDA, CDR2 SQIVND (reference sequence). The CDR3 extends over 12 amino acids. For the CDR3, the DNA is TGTGCCAGTGGCCAATTTTACAATGAGCAGTTCTTC. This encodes CASGQFYNEQFF.

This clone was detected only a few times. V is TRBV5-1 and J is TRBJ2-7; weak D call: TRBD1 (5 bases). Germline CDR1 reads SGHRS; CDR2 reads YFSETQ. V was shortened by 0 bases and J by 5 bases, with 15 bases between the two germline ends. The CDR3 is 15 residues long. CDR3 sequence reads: CASSLGDPRVDEQYF. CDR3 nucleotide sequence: TGCGCCAGCAGCTTGGGGGATCCCAGGGTGGACGAGCAGTACTTC. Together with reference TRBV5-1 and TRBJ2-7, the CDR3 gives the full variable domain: KAGVTQTPRYLIKTRGQQVTLSCSPISGHRSVSWYQQTPGQGLQFLFEYFSETQRNKGNFPGRFSGRQFSNSRSEMNVSTLELGDSALYLCASSLGDPRVDEQYFGPGTRLTVT.

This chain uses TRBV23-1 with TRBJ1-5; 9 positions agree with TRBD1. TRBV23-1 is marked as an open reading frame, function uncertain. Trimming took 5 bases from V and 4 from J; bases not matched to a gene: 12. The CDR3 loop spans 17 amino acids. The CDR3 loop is CASSTTTGGVGNQPQHF. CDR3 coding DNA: TGCGCCAGCAGTACGACAACAGGGGGCGTAGGAAATCAGCCCCAGCATTTT.

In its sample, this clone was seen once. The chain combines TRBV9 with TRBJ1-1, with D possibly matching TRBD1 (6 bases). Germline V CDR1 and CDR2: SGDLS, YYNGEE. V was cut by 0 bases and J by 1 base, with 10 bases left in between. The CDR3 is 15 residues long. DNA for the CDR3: TGTGCCAGCAGCGTAGAGGGACATGGGAACACTGAAGCTTTCTTT. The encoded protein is CASSVEGHGNTEAFF.

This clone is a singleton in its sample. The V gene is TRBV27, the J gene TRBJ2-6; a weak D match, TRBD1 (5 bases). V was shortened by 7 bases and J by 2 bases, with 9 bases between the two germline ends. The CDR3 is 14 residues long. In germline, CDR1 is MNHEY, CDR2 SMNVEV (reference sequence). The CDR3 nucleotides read TGTGCCAGCACAATAGGGGCTGGGGCCAACGTCCTGACTTTC. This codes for CASTIGAGANVLTF.

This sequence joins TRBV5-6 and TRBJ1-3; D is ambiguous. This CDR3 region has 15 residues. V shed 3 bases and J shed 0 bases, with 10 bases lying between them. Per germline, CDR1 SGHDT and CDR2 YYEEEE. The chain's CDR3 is CASSWAPSSGNTIYF. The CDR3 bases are TGTGCCAGCAGCTGGGCGCCGAGCTCTGGAAACACCATATATTTT. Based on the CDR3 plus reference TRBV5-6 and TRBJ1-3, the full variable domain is DAGVTQSPTHLIKTRGQQVTLRCSPKSGHDTVSWYQQALGQGPQFIFQYYEEEERQRGNFPDRFSGHQFPNYSSELNVNALLLGDSALYLCASSWAPSSGNTIYFGEGSWLTVV.

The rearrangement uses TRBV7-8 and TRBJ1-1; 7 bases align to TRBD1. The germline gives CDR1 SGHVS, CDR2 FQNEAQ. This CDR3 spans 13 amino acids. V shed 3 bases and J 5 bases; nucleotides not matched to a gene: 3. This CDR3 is CASSFDRDTEAFF. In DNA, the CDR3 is TGTGCCAGCAGCTTCGACAGGGATACTGAAGCTTTCTTT. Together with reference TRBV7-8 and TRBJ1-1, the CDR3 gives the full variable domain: GAGVSQSPRYKVAKRGQDVALRCDPISGHVSLFWYQQALGQGPEFLTYFQNEAQLDKSGLPSDRFFAERPEGSVSTLKIQRTQQEDSAVYLCASSFDRDTEAFFGQGTRLTVV.

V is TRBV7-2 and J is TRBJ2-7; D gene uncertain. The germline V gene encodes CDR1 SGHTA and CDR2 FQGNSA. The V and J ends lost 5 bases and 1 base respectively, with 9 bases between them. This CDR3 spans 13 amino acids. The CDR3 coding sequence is TGTGCCAGCAGCCCAGGTGTATCCTACGAGCAGTACTTC. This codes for CASSPGVSYEQYF.

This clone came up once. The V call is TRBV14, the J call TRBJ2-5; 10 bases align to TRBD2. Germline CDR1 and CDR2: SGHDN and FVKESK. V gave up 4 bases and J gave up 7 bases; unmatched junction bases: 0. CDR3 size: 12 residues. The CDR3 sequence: CASSLAGGTQYF. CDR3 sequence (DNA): TGTGCCAGCAGCCTAGCGGGGGGGACCCAGTACTTC.

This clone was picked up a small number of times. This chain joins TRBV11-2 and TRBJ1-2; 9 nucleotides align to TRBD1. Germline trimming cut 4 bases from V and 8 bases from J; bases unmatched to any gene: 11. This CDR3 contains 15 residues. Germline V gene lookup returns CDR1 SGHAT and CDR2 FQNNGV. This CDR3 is CASSSGPQGALGYTF. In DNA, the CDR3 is TGTGCCAGCAGCTCAGGACCACAGGGGGCATTAGGCTACACCTTC.

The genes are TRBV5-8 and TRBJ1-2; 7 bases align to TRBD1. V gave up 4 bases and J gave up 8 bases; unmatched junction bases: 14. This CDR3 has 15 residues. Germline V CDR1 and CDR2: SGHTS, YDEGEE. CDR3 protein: CASSLTGVEGGGYTF. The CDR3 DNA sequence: TGTGCCAGCAGCCTCACAGGGGTCGAGGGGGGCGGCTACACCTTC.

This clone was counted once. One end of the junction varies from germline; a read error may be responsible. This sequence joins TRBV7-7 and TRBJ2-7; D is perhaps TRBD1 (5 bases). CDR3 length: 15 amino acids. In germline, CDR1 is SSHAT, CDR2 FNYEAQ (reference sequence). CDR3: CASSLGQGLAYEQYF. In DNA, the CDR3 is TGTGCTAGCAGCTTAGGTCAGGGCCTGGCCTACGAGCAGTACTTC.

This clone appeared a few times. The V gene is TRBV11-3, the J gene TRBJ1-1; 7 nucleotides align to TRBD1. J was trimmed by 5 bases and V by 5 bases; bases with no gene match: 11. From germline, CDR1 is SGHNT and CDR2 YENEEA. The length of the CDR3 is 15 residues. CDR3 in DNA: TGTGCCAGCAGCCCAAACACAGGGGTGGCGACTGAAGCTTTCTTT. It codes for CASSPNTGVATEAFF.

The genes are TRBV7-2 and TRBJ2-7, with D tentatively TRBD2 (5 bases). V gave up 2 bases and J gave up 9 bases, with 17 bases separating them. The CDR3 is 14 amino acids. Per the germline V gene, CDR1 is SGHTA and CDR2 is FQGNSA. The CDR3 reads CASSLRTGPEGQYF. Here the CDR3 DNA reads TGTGCCAGCAGCTTACGGACTGGCCCAGAGGGGCAGTACTTC.